This record concerns one T cell receptor (beta chain) sequence. Methods used by the authors: It was from reference gene primer amplification that nucleated cell counts were estimated. Repertoires were generated with immunoSEQ multiplex PCR, while TCRdb's copy carries only in-frame clones and drops some. Clone size and V and J calls were adopted from that table, with D and trimming inferred from the DNA. The sample lists about 140,000 clones, 84% occurring once. The data belong to a study of blood T cell repertoires in COVID-19. Study details: Samples taken during acute and convalescent COVID-19 were collected in the United States, Italy and Spain.

Allocation to cohorts depended on clinical history reported by the participants. The CDR3 is 14 residues long. CDR1 is SGHTA, CDR2 FQGNSA, per germline. Trimming removed 1 base from V and 5 bases from J, with 11 bases in between. The V call is TRBV7-2, the J call TRBJ1-1, with D possibly matching TRBD1 (5 bases). The sample comprised PBMCs or T cells enriched from blood (not recorded which). The receptor comes from a man between 35 and 55 years old with acute COVID-19. The DNA for the CDR3 is TGTGCCAGCAGCTTAGATTACGGGGGAACTGAAGCTTTCTTT. This translates into CASSLDYGGTEAFF.